The entry below describes one T cell receptor (beta chain). The data were taken from a study of cytomegalovirus exposure and HLA in healthy donors. The germline V gene encodes CDR1 GTSNPN and CDR2 SVGIG (reference sequence). V was clipped by 4 bases and J by 0 bases; unmatched bases: 2. The CDR3 extends over 15 amino acids. Primers included in the PCR were 60 Vbeta and 13 Jbeta primers. Method: immunoSEQ multiplex PCR; TCRdb's copy keeps in-frame clones and lacks some. The sample carries 170,000 or so clones, under 80% recorded once. This receptor was taken from a woman in her forties or fifties in good health and CMV-seropositive. J is TRBJ2-3 and V is TRBV30; TRBD2 matches 12 bases. The sample taken for sequencing was PBMCs. The CDR3 is CAWTGLAGSTDTQYF. CDR3 bases: TGTGCCTGGACCGGACTAGCGGGGAGCACAGATACGCAGTATTTT.